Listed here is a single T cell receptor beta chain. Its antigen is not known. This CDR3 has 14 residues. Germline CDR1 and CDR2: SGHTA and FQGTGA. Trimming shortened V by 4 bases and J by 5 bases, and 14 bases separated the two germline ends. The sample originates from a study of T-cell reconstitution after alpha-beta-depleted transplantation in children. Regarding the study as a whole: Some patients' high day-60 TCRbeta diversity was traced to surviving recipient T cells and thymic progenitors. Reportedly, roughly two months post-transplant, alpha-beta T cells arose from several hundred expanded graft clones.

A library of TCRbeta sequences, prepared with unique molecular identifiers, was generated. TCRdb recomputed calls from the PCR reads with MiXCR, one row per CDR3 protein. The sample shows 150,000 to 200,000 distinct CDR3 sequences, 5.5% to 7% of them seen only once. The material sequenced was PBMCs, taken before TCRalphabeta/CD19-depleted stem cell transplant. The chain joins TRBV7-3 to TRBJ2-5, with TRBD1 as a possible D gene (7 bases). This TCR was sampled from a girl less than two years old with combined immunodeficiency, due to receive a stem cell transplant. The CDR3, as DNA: TGTGCCAGCAGCTCAGGGGGGTTGTCGGAGACCCAGTACTTC. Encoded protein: CASSSGGLSETQYF.